This is a list of T cell receptor beta chains from one sample in a study of blood T cell repertoires in COVID-19. The table came from immunoSEQ multiplex PCR; TCRdb's copy has only in-frame clones and leaves some out. This table has around 99,000 clones, approximately 88% appearing once. What was sequenced was peripheral blood. The receptors shown here come from a man aged 40-55 years with active or convalescent COVID-19. The CDR3 runs from the conserved cysteine through the conserved F or W. A D gene is named only where the DNA matches it firmly. Part of the rows lack a size; the others show once, few, many or a class for expanded clones.

clone_size j_call v_call d_call cdr3_aa cdr3_nt
- TRBJ1-4 TRBV18 - CASSPGQGSNEKLFF TGTGCCAGCTCACCAGGGCAGGGTTCTAATGAAAAACTGTTTTTT
- TRBJ1-2 TRBV28 TRBD1 CASWDRGLSNYGYTF TGTGCCAGCTGGGACAGGGGGTTGTCTAACTATGGCTACACCTTC
- TRBJ2-1 TRBV19 - CASSRSLPGYNEQFF TGTGCCAGTAGCCGGTCGCTCCCAGGGTACAATGAGCAGTTCTTC
- TRBJ2-7 TRBV15 - CATSAFRGGTYEQYF TGTGCCACCAGCGCCTTTAGGGGGGGCACCTACGAGCAGTACTTC
- TRBJ2-6 TRBV28 TRBD1 CASSSQGAGANVLTF TGTGCCAGCAGTTCACAGGGGGCAGGGGCCAACGTCCTGACTTTC
- TRBJ2-7 TRBV11-1 - CASSLENTYEQYF TGTGCCAGCAGCTTAGAAAATACCTACGAGCAGTACTTC
- TRBJ2-3 TRBV5-1 - CASSLIPGRGDTQYF TGCGCCAGCAGCTTGATCCCGGGTAGAGGAGATACGCAGTATTTT
- TRBJ2-1 TRBV7-2 - CASSRPEVHEQFF TGTGCCAGCAGTAGGCCGGAGGTCCATGAGCAGTTCTTC
- TRBJ2-3 TRBV7-9 - CASSPGRGFTDTQYF TGTGCCAGCAGCCCCGGCAGGGGATTCACAGATACGCAGTATTTT
- TRBJ1-1 TRBV4-3 - CASSHSGEEAFF TGCGCCAGCAGCCATTCCGGGGAAGAGGCTTTCTTT
few TRBJ2-1 TRBV7-3 TRBD2 CASSIRTSGRPDEQFF TGTGCCAGCAGCATCCGGACTAGCGGGAGGCCCGATGAGCAGTTCTTC
- TRBJ1-5 TRBV28 - CASISRRQYLSNQPQHF TGTGCCAGCATCTCAAGGAGACAGTACCTTAGCAATCAGCCCCAGCATTTT
once TRBJ2-7 TRBV7-2 TRBD2 CASSLTSGNYEQYF TGTGCCAGCAGCTTAACTAGCGGGAACTACGAGCAGTACTTC
once TRBJ1-5 TRBV19 TRBD1 CASSIEWGDRIQWPDQPQHF TGTGCCAGTAGTATAGAATGGGGGGACAGAATTCAGTGGCCGGATCAGCCCCAGCATTTT